This T cell receptor (beta chain) was documented in a study of CD8+CD57+ T cells in acquired aplastic anemia. Genomic DNA, the template, was used for profiling of the TCR beta VDJ and CDR3. TCRdb called the reads again in MiXCR, with one record for every CDR3 protein. Among 150,000 to 200,000 distinct CDR3 sequences listed, 64% were seen once. Germline V CDR1 and CDR2: SGHTA, FQGNSA. CDR3 length: 13 residues. V lost 1 base, J lost 8 bases, and 2 bases stayed unmatched. The J gene is TRBJ1-1, the V gene TRBV7-2, with TRBD1 matching over 9 bases. The origin of this receptor is a human donor with severe aplastic anemia or a healthy control (not recorded which). Sequenced input: sorted CD4+, CD8+, or CD8+CD57+ T cells (not recorded which) from PBMCs. In nucleotides, the CDR3 is TGTGCCAGCAGCTTAGTGGACAGGGGAGAAGCTTTCTTT. It specifies CASSLVDRGEAFF.